Below, 5 T cell receptor beta chains from the same sample are listed, as sequenced in a study of blood T cells in healthy people across ages. Using a J-beta primer mix together with a sample-barcoded 5' primer, a second PCR was run for 7 to 11 cycles. TCRdb re-called the 5' RACE reads through MiXCR, storing one row per CDR3 protein. The sample includes 600,000 to 900,000 distinct CDR3 sequences, roughly 25% of them seen just once. These sequences were also reported in another study, on T cells of mothers and their children.

The material sequenced was blood. Receptors originate from a boy aged 5-17 years in good health.

The V gene is TRBV6-5, the J gene TRBJ1-1, with unresolved D. The CDR3 is 14 amino acids. Trimming took 1 base from V and 1 from J, leaving 7 bases between them. Germline V gene sequence: CDR1 MNHEY, CDR2 SVGAGI. The CDR3 nucleotides read TGTGCCAGCAGTTACTTTACGGGGAACACTGAAGCTTTCTTT. Its protein product is CASSYFTGNTEAFF.

The rearrangement links TRBV10-3 to TRBJ1-5, with a weak D call TRBD1 (6 bases). The V gene's germline CDR1 is ENHRY and CDR2 SYGVKD. The CDR3 covers 13 residues. Trimming took 6 bases from V and 9 from J, leaving 15 bases between them. The CDR3 region is CAIRRQVRWPQHF. CDR3 coding DNA: TGTGCCATCAGAAGACAGGTACGGTGGCCCCAGCATTTT.

The chain links TRBV27 to TRBJ2-1, with TRBD1 matching 7 bases. Germline loops: CDR1 MNHEY, CDR2 SMNVEV (reference sequence). The CDR3 has 15 amino acids. J was trimmed by 7 bases and V by 6 bases; bases with no gene match: 12. In nucleotides, the CDR3 is TGTGCCAGCAGCTGGGGACAGCCTCAAAGGAATGAGCAGTTCTTC. This translates into CASSWGQPQRNEQFF.

V and J are TRBV29-1 and TRBJ2-1, with 8 bases lining up with TRBD2. V was clipped by 6 bases and J by 2 bases; unmatched bases: 6. The CDR3 covers 14 residues. Germline V gene data show CDR1 as SQVTM and CDR2 as ANQGSEA. This chain's CDR3 is CSVALAGPYNEQFF. The CDR3, as DNA: TGCAGCGTCGCATTAGCGGGGCCCTACAATGAGCAGTTCTTC.

The chain couples TRBV29-1 to TRBJ2-1, with D perhaps matching TRBD2 (5 bases). Per germline, CDR1 SQVTM and CDR2 ANQGSEA. This CDR3 is built from 14 residues. V was cut by 3 bases and J by 2 bases, with 11 bases left in between. CDR3 amino acids: CSVDSGKTYNEQFF. DNA for the CDR3: TGCAGCGTTGATTCGGGGAAAACCTACAATGAGCAGTTCTTC.